A few counts support the clone carrying this T cell receptor beta chain. It was with unique molecular identifiers that the TCRbeta library was prepared. TCRdb reprocessed the PCR reads with MiXCR, giving one entry per CDR3 protein. The profile covers approximately 650,000 distinct CDR3 sequences, with around 13% appearing a single time and 0.79% taken by the ten largest. This CDR3 contains 15 residues. Germline assignment: CDR1 KGHDR and CDR2 SFDVKD. V lost 4 bases, J lost 7 bases, and 12 bases stayed unmatched. The data derive from a study of T-cell reconstitution after alpha-beta-depleted transplantation in children.

The sequenced sample was PBMCs, obtained before TCRalphabeta/CD19-depleted stem cell transplant. The chain combines TRBV24-1 with TRBJ2-7, with 7 bases fitting TRBD1. The receptor comes from a girl aged 2 to 9 with congenital amegakaryocytic thrombocytopenia, due to receive a stem cell transplant. The CDR3 sequence: CATSDRTTGAREQYF. In nucleotides, the CDR3 is TGTGCCACCAGTGACCGAACAACAGGGGCAAGGGAGCAGTACTTC.